This is a list of T cell receptor beta chains from one sample in a study of vaccination and CD4 T cells after COVID-19. Using its own MiXCR run on the PCR reads, TCRdb lists one record per CDR3 protein. In the table there are roughly 14,000 distinct CDR3 sequences, roughly 50% of which are singletons. Which antigens these TCRs recognize remains unknown. Sample: CD4+ T cells from blood, cultured in vitro. These receptors all come from a human donor who had recovered from COVID-19. CDR3s include the opening cysteine and the closing phenylalanine or tryptophan. The D gene is left open where the match is weak. Clone size appears in some rows only: once, few, many, or a class for an expanded clone.

D gene: .
clone size: .
V gene: TRBV7-9
J gene: TRBJ2-2
CDR3 protein: CASSLGQYTGELFF
CDR3 DNA: TGTGCCAGCAGCCTGGGGCAGTACACCGGGGAGCTGTTTTTT

D gene: TRBD2
clone size: .
V gene: TRBV20-1
J gene: TRBJ2-5
CDR3 protein: CSALTSGETQYF
CDR3 DNA: TGCAGTGCTTTGACTAGCGGGGAGACCCAGTACTTC

D gene: .
clone size: few
V gene: TRBV6-5
J gene: TRBJ1-2
CDR3 protein: CASSYTVWQGGNGYTF
CDR3 DNA: TGTGCCAGCAGTTACACCGTATGGCAGGGAGGGAATGGCTACACCTTC

D gene: .
clone size: medium-sized
V gene: TRBV4-1
J gene: TRBJ1-2
CDR3 protein: CASSRPTANYGYTF
CDR3 DNA: TGCGCCAGCAGCCGACCGACAGCTAACTATGGCTACACCTTC

D gene: TRBD1
clone size: .
V gene: TRBV7-9
J gene: TRBJ2-6
CDR3 protein: CASSRRTTGGSSGANVLTF
CDR3 DNA: TGTGCCAGCAGCCGACGAACGACAGGGGGCTCCTCTGGGGCCAACGTCCTGACTTTC

D gene: .
clone size: once
V gene: TRBV2
J gene: TRBJ1-1
CDR3 protein: CASSDRGGNTEAFF
CDR3 DNA: TGTGCCAGCAGTGACCGCGGGGGGAACACTGAAGCTTTCTTT

D gene: .
clone size: .
V gene: TRBV6-1
J gene: TRBJ2-3
CDR3 protein: CASTRAGPGSDTQYF
CDR3 DNA: TGTGCCAGCACCCGAGCGGGTCCTGGGTCAGATACGCAGTATTTT

D gene: TRBD2
clone size: few
V gene: TRBV20-1
J gene: TRBJ2-7
CDR3 protein: CSAPPSGRADEQYF
CDR3 DNA: TGCAGTGCCCCCCCTAGCGGGAGAGCGGACGAGCAGTACTTC

D gene: TRBD1
clone size: .
V gene: TRBV2
J gene: TRBJ1-2
CDR3 protein: CASSEGQGVYYGYTF
CDR3 DNA: TGTGCCAGCAGTGAGGGACAGGGGGTGTACTATGGCTACACCTTC

D gene: TRBD1
clone size: .
V gene: TRBV20-1
J gene: TRBJ1-2
CDR3 protein: CSATRYRGGPGDGYTF
CDR3 DNA: TGCAGTGCCACTAGGTACAGGGGCGGTCCTGGGGATGGCTACACCTTC

D gene: .
clone size: .
V gene: TRBV6-2/TRBV6-3
J gene: TRBJ1-2
CDR3 protein: CASSSTVTGYTF
CDR3 DNA: TGTGCCAGCAGTTCAACGGTCACCGGCTACACCTTC

D gene: .
clone size: few
V gene: TRBV7-2
J gene: TRBJ1-5
CDR3 protein: CASSSSYQPQHF
CDR3 DNA: TGTGCCAGCAGCTCCAGCTATCAGCCCCAGCATTTT

D gene: .
clone size: few
V gene: TRBV20-1
J gene: TRBJ1-5
CDR3 protein: CSASGGSGQPQHF
CDR3 DNA: TGCAGTGCTAGCGGGGGTAGCGGTCAGCCCCAGCATTTT

D gene: .
clone size: .
V gene: TRBV7-9
J gene: TRBJ2-1
CDR3 protein: CASTSNRTRTVNNEQFF
CDR3 DNA: TGTGCCAGCACCTCCAACCGAACTAGGACCGTGAACAATGAGCAGTTCTTC

D gene: .
clone size: .
V gene: TRBV28
J gene: TRBJ2-3
CDR3 protein: CASSLGAGAVPQYF
CDR3 DNA: TGTGCCAGCAGTTTAGGTGCAGGGGCGGTACCGCAGTATTTT

D gene: .
clone size: few
V gene: TRBV7-2
J gene: TRBJ1-1
CDR3 protein: CASSPGRKHTEAFF
CDR3 DNA: TGTGCCAGCAGCCCAGGACGAAAGCACACTGAAGCTTTCTTT

D gene: .
clone size: few
V gene: TRBV2
J gene: TRBJ2-6
CDR3 protein: CASSNPRGGGGFSGANVLTF
CDR3 DNA: TGTGCCAGCAGTAACCCAAGGGGGGGCGGGGGTTTCTCTGGGGCCAACGTCCTGACTTTC

D gene: .
clone size: .
V gene: TRBV28
J gene: TRBJ2-5
CDR3 protein: CASQNGGVTQETQYF
CDR3 DNA: TGTGCCAGCCAGAATGGGGGAGTGACTCAAGAGACCCAGTACTTC

D gene: .
clone size: .
V gene: TRBV6-4
J gene: TRBJ1-1
CDR3 protein: CARRPGTANTEAFF
CDR3 DNA: TGTGCCAGACGCCCCGGGACGGCGAACACTGAAGCTTTCTTT

D gene: .
clone size: .
V gene: TRBV7-2
J gene: TRBJ2-4
CDR3 protein: CASSQFGERAKNIQYF
CDR3 DNA: TGTGCCAGCAGCCAATTTGGCGAAAGGGCCAAAAACATTCAGTACTTC

D gene: .
clone size: few
V gene: TRBV19
J gene: TRBJ2-7
CDR3 protein: CASSIDGGPYEQYF
CDR3 DNA: TGTGCCAGTAGTATAGATGGGGGGCCCTACGAGCAGTACTTC

D gene: TRBD2
clone size: .
V gene: TRBV28
J gene: TRBJ2-1
CDR3 protein: CASTYSGGAKLYNEQFF
CDR3 DNA: TGTGCCAGCACCTATAGCGGGGGGGCAAAACTTTACAATGAGCAGTTCTTC

D gene: .
clone size: few
V gene: TRBV12-3/TRBV12-4
J gene: TRBJ1-2
CDR3 protein: CASSLRGYTF
CDR3 DNA: TGTGCCAGCAGTTTACGTGGCTACACCTTC

D gene: .
clone size: .
V gene: TRBV11-3
J gene: TRBJ2-7
CDR3 protein: CASSLETAEQYF
CDR3 DNA: TGTGCCAGCAGCTTAGAGACGGCCGAGCAGTACTTC

D gene: .
clone size: .
V gene: TRBV7-9
J gene: TRBJ2-5
CDR3 protein: CASSSRRSVEGQETQYF
CDR3 DNA: TGTGCCAGCAGCTCCCGTAGGTCGGTAGAAGGCCAAGAGACCCAGTACTTC

D gene: .
clone size: .
V gene: TRBV2
J gene: TRBJ1-1
CDR3 protein: CASSERQLNTEAFF
CDR3 DNA: TGTGCCAGCAGTGAAAGACAGCTGAACACTGAAGCTTTCTTT

D gene: .
clone size: .
V gene: TRBV12-3/TRBV12-4
J gene: TRBJ2-1
CDR3 protein: CASSFRGGLINEQFF
CDR3 DNA: TGTGCCAGCAGTTTTAGGGGGGGGCTGATCAATGAGCAGTTCTTC

D gene: TRBD1
clone size: .
V gene: TRBV7-9
J gene: TRBJ1-3
CDR3 protein: CASSAGGWGNTIYF
CDR3 DNA: TGTGCCAGCAGCGCAGGGGGCTGGGGAAACACCATATATTTT

D gene: .
clone size: .
V gene: TRBV5-1
J gene: TRBJ2-7
CDR3 protein: CASRPRPDSYEQYF
CDR3 DNA: TGCGCCAGCAGACCTCGCCCTGACTCCTACGAGCAGTACTTC

D gene: TRBD1
clone size: .
V gene: TRBV6-1
J gene: TRBJ2-7
CDR3 protein: CASRLTGAHEQYF
CDR3 DNA: TGTGCCAGCAGACTGACAGGGGCCCACGAGCAGTACTTC

D gene: TRBD2
clone size: few
V gene: TRBV6-5
J gene: TRBJ2-1
CDR3 protein: CASSYSWSAGGPGEQFF
CDR3 DNA: TGTGCCAGCAGTTACTCCTGGTCGGCGGGGGGGCCTGGAGAGCAGTTCTTC

D gene: TRBD2
clone size: .
V gene: TRBV27
J gene: TRBJ2-7
CDR3 protein: CASGYRSGSSSYEQYF
CDR3 DNA: TGTGCCAGCGGCTACCGTAGCGGGAGCAGCTCCTACGAGCAGTACTTC

D gene: .
clone size: .
V gene: TRBV2
J gene: TRBJ1-6
CDR3 protein: CAKGVDNSPLHF
CDR3 DNA: TGTGCCAAAGGCGTGGATAATTCACCCCTCCACTTT

D gene: .
clone size: medium-sized
V gene: TRBV28
J gene: TRBJ2-1
CDR3 protein: CASSLMGSVYNEQFF
CDR3 DNA: TGTGCCAGCAGTTTGATGGGATCGGTATACAATGAGCAGTTCTTC

D gene: .
clone size: medium-sized
V gene: TRBV27
J gene: TRBJ1-4
CDR3 protein: CASSFSFGKLFF
CDR3 DNA: TGTGCCAGCAGTTTTAGTTTTGGAAAACTGTTTTTT

D gene: .
clone size: .
V gene: TRBV19
J gene: TRBJ1-6
CDR3 protein: CASSWGGSSPLHF
CDR3 DNA: TGTGCCAGTAGCTGGGGGGGGAGTTCACCCCTCCACTTT

D gene: .
clone size: few
V gene: TRBV6-2/TRBV6-3
J gene: TRBJ1-5
CDR3 protein: CASSSRRGINLVGQPQHF
CDR3 DNA: TGTGCCAGCTCCTCAAGGCGGGGAATCAACCTAGTGGGTCAGCCCCAGCATTTT

D gene: TRBD1
clone size: few
V gene: TRBV28
J gene: TRBJ1-2
CDR3 protein: CASSLLTGAGYTF
CDR3 DNA: TGTGCCAGCAGTTTACTAACAGGGGCGGGCTACACCTTC

D gene: .
clone size: few
V gene: TRBV19
J gene: TRBJ2-5
CDR3 protein: CASSIRTAQETQYF
CDR3 DNA: TGTGCCAGTAGTATAAGGACAGCCCAAGAGACCCAGTACTTC

D gene: TRBD1
clone size: .
V gene: TRBV6-1
J gene: TRBJ1-1
CDR3 protein: CASRPGQGRTEAFF
CDR3 DNA: TGTGCCAGCAGACCAGGACAGGGGCGCACTGAAGCTTTCTTT

D gene: TRBD2
clone size: .
V gene: TRBV27
J gene: TRBJ2-3
CDR3 protein: CASSLFSSGRAFTQYF
CDR3 DNA: TGTGCCAGCAGTTTATTTTCTAGCGGGAGGGCCTTTACGCAGTATTTT

D gene: .
clone size: few
V gene: TRBV6-1
J gene: TRBJ1-2
CDR3 protein: CASSEVGADSYTF
CDR3 DNA: TGTGCCAGCAGTGAAGTTGGGGCTGACAGTTACACCTTC

D gene: .
clone size: .
V gene: TRBV28
J gene: TRBJ1-1
CDR3 protein: CASSSPQLAGPNTEAFF
CDR3 DNA: TGTGCCAGCAGTTCACCACAGCTGGCAGGGCCGAACACTGAAGCTTTCTTT

D gene: .
clone size: .
V gene: TRBV7-6
J gene: TRBJ1-2
CDR3 protein: CASSLGGERVPYGYTF
CDR3 DNA: TGTGCCAGCAGCTTAGGAGGGGAGAGAGTCCCCTATGGCTACACCTTC

D gene: TRBD1
clone size: .
V gene: TRBV12-3/TRBV12-4
J gene: TRBJ1-2
CDR3 protein: CASSSPGGNYGYTF
CDR3 DNA: TGTGCCAGCAGTTCCCCAGGGGGCAACTATGGCTACACCTTC

D gene: .
clone size: few
V gene: TRBV28
J gene: TRBJ1-5
CDR3 protein: CASSFPWRGDQPQHF
CDR3 DNA: TGTGCCAGCAGTTTCCCGTGGAGAGGGGATCAGCCCCAGCATTTT

D gene: TRBD1
clone size: few
V gene: TRBV20-1
J gene: TRBJ2-6
CDR3 protein: CSAPGQDFSGANVLTF
CDR3 DNA: TGCAGTGCACCGGGACAGGACTTCTCTGGGGCCAACGTCCTGACTTTC

D gene: TRBD1
clone size: .
V gene: TRBV6-1
J gene: TRBJ2-7
CDR3 protein: CAISGGQGANYEQYF
CDR3 DNA: TGTGCCATCAGTGGGGGACAGGGGGCAAACTACGAGCAGTACTTC

D gene: TRBD1
clone size: .
V gene: TRBV20-1
J gene: TRBJ1-1
CDR3 protein: CSAGQGLRYTEAFF
CDR3 DNA: TGCAGTGCCGGACAGGGGTTACGGTACACTGAAGCTTTCTTT

D gene: TRBD2
clone size: .
V gene: TRBV27
J gene: TRBJ2-3
CDR3 protein: CASSLKPRTSGGAGDTQYF
CDR3 DNA: TGTGCCAGCAGTTTAAAGCCCCGGACTAGCGGGGGGGCGGGGGATACGCAGTATTTT

D gene: TRBD2
clone size: .
V gene: TRBV7-2
J gene: TRBJ2-2
CDR3 protein: CASSFRWRAGTNTGELFF
CDR3 DNA: TGTGCCAGCAGCTTTAGATGGCGAGCGGGAACGAACACCGGGGAGCTGTTTTTT

D gene: .
clone size: .
V gene: TRBV21-1
J gene: TRBJ2-3
CDR3 protein: CASSKAVYRGRAFRTDTQYF
CDR3 DNA: TGTGCCAGCAGCAAAGCGGTGTATAGGGGGAGGGCCTTCCGCACAGATACGCAGTATTTT

D gene: TRBD1
clone size: few
V gene: TRBV19
J gene: TRBJ1-2
CDR3 protein: CASSQGQSGNYGYTF
CDR3 DNA: TGTGCCAGTAGCCAGGGACAGTCCGGAAACTATGGCTACACCTTC